The present entry profiles one TCR beta chain with its context. The antigen is not known. These data originate in a study of beta chain features in type 1 diabetes. Study information: In age, gender and cell yields, patients were similar to healthy donors.

CD4+ naive, central memory, regulatory and stem cell-like memory subsets were isolated by sorting on CD45RO/CCR7/CD25/CD127/CD95/CD27. What was sequenced were expressed TCRB transcripts, since all of the isolated RNA had been reverse transcribed. Method: immunoSEQ multiplex PCR; TCRdb's copy keeps in-frame clones and lacks some. Of about 200,000 clones listed, roughly 11% were seen once; the top ten hold 1% to 1.5%. CDR3 length equals 15 residues. Between the trimmed V and J ends, which lost 2 bases and 0 bases, there was a span of 5 bases. CDR1 and CDR2 (germline): MNHNS, SASEGT. Study-level points and caveats: The influence of HLA type on TCRB rearrangement stayed undetermined. The naive, central memory and Treg TCRB repertoires showed an apparent similarity that was greater among patients than among healthy donors.

This receptor was obtained from a man younger than 30 in good health. The chain joins TRBV6-1 to TRBJ2-6; D is unclear. What was sequenced was central memory CD4+ T cells from blood. CDR3 coding DNA: TGTGCCAGCAGTGAATCCCTCTCTGGGGCCAACGTCCTGACTTTC. Its translation: CASSESLSGANVLTF.